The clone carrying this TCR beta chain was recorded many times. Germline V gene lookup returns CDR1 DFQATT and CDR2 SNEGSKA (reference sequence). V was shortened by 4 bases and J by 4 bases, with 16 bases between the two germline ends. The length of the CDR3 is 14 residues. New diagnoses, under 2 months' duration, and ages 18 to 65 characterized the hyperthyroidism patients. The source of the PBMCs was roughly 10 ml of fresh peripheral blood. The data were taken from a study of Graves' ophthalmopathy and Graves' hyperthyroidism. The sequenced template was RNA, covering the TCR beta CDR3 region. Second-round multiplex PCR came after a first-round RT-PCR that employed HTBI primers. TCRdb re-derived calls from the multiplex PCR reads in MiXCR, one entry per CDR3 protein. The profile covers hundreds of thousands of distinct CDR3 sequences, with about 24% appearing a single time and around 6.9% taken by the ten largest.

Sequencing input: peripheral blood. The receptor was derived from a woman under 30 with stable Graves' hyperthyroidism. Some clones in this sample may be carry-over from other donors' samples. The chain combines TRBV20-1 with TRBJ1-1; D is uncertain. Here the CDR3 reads CSATSGRGFTEAFF. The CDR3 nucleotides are TGCAGTGCTACCTCCGGGCGAGGATTCACTGAAGCTTTCTTT.